The clone carrying this T cell receptor (beta chain) is classed as medium-sized (0.01 to 0.1%). Treg sorting used a CD4+CD25+CD127-/low gate. After constant-region reverse-primer amplification, full-length variable regions underwent semi-nested PCR with Nested Universal Primer A. TCRdb re-called the 5' RACE reads with MiXCR, one entry per CDR3 protein. The table includes more than 9,000 distinct CDR3 sequences, 17% detected once. Germline CDR1 and CDR2: SGHTA and FQGNSA. The CDR3 is 16 residues long. Deletions cut 4 bases from V and 6 bases from J, with 21 bases between. The sequence came from a female donor with breast cancer. V is TRBV7-2 and J is TRBJ1-2, with a tentative D call TRBD1 (5 bases). Sequenced input: Tregs sorted from a lymph node. This chain's CDR3 is CASSSKTGGRSNGYTF. In nucleotides, the CDR3 is TGTGCCAGCAGCTCAAAAACAGGCGGGAGGAGTAATGGCTACACCTTC.